This T cell receptor (beta chain) was observed in a study of blood T cell repertoires in COVID-19. Germline-derived CDR1 and CDR2 are LGHDT and YNNKEL (reference sequence). CDR3 length: 17 amino acids. The trim removed 4 bases at V and 9 bases at J, leaving 13 bases unmatched. TCRdb keeps only in-frame clones here, not all; method: immunoSEQ multiplex PCR. In the table there are a few hundred thousand clones, around 88% of which are singletons. Enrollees, about 18 to 89 years old, lived in 24 US areas. Cohorts were based on clinical histories the participants reported. Sequenced sample: PBMCs or T cells enriched from blood (not recorded which). V usage is TRBV3-1 (or the pseudogene TRBV3-2) and J usage is TRBJ2-1, with 12 bases that match TRBD2. The sequence was collected from a woman aged 40 to 50 with acute COVID-19. The CDR3 nucleotides read TGTGCCAGCAGCCCGCGACTAGCGGGGGCGCCAAGCCGTGAGCAGTTCTTC. Translation gives CASSPRLAGAPSREQFF.